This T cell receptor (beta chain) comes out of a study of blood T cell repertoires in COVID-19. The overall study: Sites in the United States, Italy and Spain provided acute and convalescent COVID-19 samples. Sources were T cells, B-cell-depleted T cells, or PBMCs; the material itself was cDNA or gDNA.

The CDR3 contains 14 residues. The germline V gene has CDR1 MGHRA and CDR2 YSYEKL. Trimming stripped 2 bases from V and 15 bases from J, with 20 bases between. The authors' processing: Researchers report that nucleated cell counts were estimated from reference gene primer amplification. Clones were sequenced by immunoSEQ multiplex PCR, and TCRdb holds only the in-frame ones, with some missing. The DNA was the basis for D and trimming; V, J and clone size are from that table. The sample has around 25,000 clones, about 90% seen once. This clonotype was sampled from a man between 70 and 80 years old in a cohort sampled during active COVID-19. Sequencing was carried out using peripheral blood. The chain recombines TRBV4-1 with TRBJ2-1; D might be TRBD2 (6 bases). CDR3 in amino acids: CASSQPRRGQSPFF. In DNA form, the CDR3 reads TGCGCCAGCAGCCAACCAAGGAGGGGTCAGAGTCCGTTCTTC.